The T cell receptor beta chain under discussion was sequenced for a study of T-cell memory formation after mild COVID-19. The CDR3 totals 16 residues. Per the germline V gene, CDR1 is PRHDT and CDR2 is FYEKMQ (reference sequence). The ends lost 4 bases at V and 0 bases at J; junction bases unmatched: 8. TCRdb used MiXCR to reprocess the 5' RACE reads, holding one entry per CDR3 protein. Altogether a few hundred thousand distinct CDR3 sequences are present, under 25% being singletons, with the ten largest covering about an eighth. The sequence derives from an adult woman who had mild COVID-19 (a few samples of this study predate the infection). Cell type and time point are not known. This chain links TRBV13 with TRBJ1-1, with 7 bases identical to TRBD1. The specimen was PBMCs or a T cell subset sorted from them (not recorded which). The CDR3 DNA reads TGTGCCAGCAGCTGGTATGCCAGGGGGGTGAACACTGAAGCTTTCTTT. Encoded protein: CASSWYARGVNTEAFF.